This passage covers 17 T cell receptor beta chains from one sample sequenced in a study of control samples from healthy donors and cancer patients. Some clones are missing from TCRdb's copy, which holds only in-frame ones; the method was immunoSEQ multiplex PCR. The sample has approximately 97,000 clones, about 85% seen once; the top ten hold approximately 20%. The sequencing input was blood. Receptors originate from a man aged 25-45 years in good health.

The sample holds one count of this clone. The rearrangement joins TRBV5-6 to TRBJ2-4, with D possibly TRBD1 on 6 matching bases. The CDR3 has 15 residues. The germline gives CDR1 SGHDT, CDR2 YYEEEE. Trimming pared 2 bases from V and 1 base from J, leaving 10 bases between. The CDR3 bases are TGTGCCAGCAGCTTACAGGGCAGGGCCAAAAACATTCAGTACTTC. Its translation is CASSLQGRAKNIQYF.

The gene calls are TRBV6-5 and TRBJ1-6; no clear D gene. V lost 6 bases, J lost 4 bases, and 4 bases lay in between. The CDR3 is made up of 12 amino acids. Germline CDR1 MNHEY, CDR2 SVGAGI. The CDR3 DNA reads TGTGCCAGCAGACGGTATAATTCACCCCTCCACTTT. It codes for CASRRYNSPLHF.

The gene calls are TRBV28 and TRBJ1-2, with D possibly matching TRBD1 (6 bases). The length of the CDR3 is 12 residues. Trimming removed 5 bases at V and 12 bases at J, with 16 bases between. Germline values: CDR1 MDHEN, CDR2 SYDVKM. DNA of the CDR3: TGTGCCAGCAGTCCCCTGGGACAAAAAAACACCTTC. This translates into CASSPLGQKNTF.

V gene TRBV30 combines with J gene TRBJ2-1; 10 positions match TRBD2. The germline V gene encodes CDR1 GTSNPN and CDR2 SVGIG (reference sequence). Germline trimming cut 2 bases from V and 3 bases from J; bases unmatched to any gene: 7. CDR3 size: 16 residues. For the CDR3, the DNA is TGTGCCTGGAGTCCCCCCACTAGCGGGGACTACAATGAGCAGTTCTTC. This translates into CAWSPPTSGDYNEQFF.

The count of this clone is one. The rearrangement links TRBV6-5 to TRBJ2-1; D may correspond to TRBD1 or TRBD2 (6 bases each). Trimming took 4 bases from V and 5 from J, leaving 9 bases between them. CDR1 MNHEY and CDR2 SVGAGI come from the germline V gene. The CDR3 extends over 13 amino acids. The CDR3 spells CASSLGGHNEQFF. The CDR3 region has the DNA TGTGCCAGCAGTTTGGGGGGCCACAATGAGCAGTTCTTC.

The rearrangement joins TRBV10-1 to TRBJ2-2; D may be TRBD2 (5 bases). This CDR3 is built from 15 residues. Trimming took off 2 bases at V and 4 bases at J, with 11 bases between the two ends. Germline V gene data show CDR1 as WNHNN and CDR2 as SYGVQD (reference sequence). The CDR3 sequence: CASSERRGRTGELFF. In DNA, the CDR3 is TGCGCCAGCAGTGAGCGACGGGGTCGCACCGGGGAGCTGTTTTTT.

The rearrangement links TRBV6-5 to TRBJ2-1; D perhaps matches TRBD1 (5 bases). This CDR3 is 14 amino acids long. V lost 4 bases and J lost 2, with 9 bases in between. In germline, CDR1 is MNHEY, CDR2 SVGAGI. The CDR3 protein is CASSSRTPYNEQFF. The CDR3, as DNA: TGTGCCAGCAGTTCCCGGACACCCTACAATGAGCAGTTCTTC.

CDR3 in amino acids: CASSPRPGGSPLHF. The CDR3 DNA follows: TGTGCCAGCAGTCCGCGACCTGGGGGTTCACCCCTCCACTTT. The V gene is TRBV6-5, the J gene TRBJ1-6; D possibly corresponds to TRBD1 (5 bases). CDR1 and CDR2 from the germline V gene are MNHEY and SVGAGI. V was trimmed by 5 bases and J by 9 bases, leaving 14 bases between them. The CDR3 consists of 14 residues.

The chain couples TRBV27 to TRBJ2-1; tentatively, D is TRBD1 or TRBD2 (6 bases each). From germline, CDR1 is MNHEY and CDR2 SMNVEV (reference sequence). V lost 6 bases and J 0 bases, leaving 15 bases between the germline ends. The CDR3 covers 16 residues. The CDR3 DNA follows: TGTGCCAGCAGGATTCGAGGGGGGAGCTCCTACAATGAGCAGTTCTTC. Protein product: CASRIRGGSSYNEQFF.

The chain recombines TRBV19 with TRBJ2-2, with 7 bases identical to TRBD1. Losses at the gene ends were 1 base for V and 3 bases for J; bases not matched to a gene: 5. CDR3 length equals 16 residues. Germline loops: CDR1 LNHDA, CDR2 SQIVND (reference sequence). CDR3 DNA sequence: TGTGCCAGTAGTATAGCCACAGGGGCCTACACCGGGGAGCTGTTTTTT. Its protein is CASSIATGAYTGELFF. The entire variable domain, with the rest obtained from reference TRBV19 and TRBJ2-2, is as follows: DGGITQSPKYLFRKEGQNVTLSCEQNLNHDAMYWYRQDPGQGLRLIYYSQIVNDFQKGDIAEGYSVSREKKESFPLTVTSAQKNPTAFYLCASSIATGAYTGELFFGEGSRLTVL.

J is TRBJ2-2 and V is TRBV27; 9 bases map to TRBD1. The V gene end was trimmed by 7 bases and the J gene end by 4 bases; junction bases not matched to a gene: 7. The CDR3 totals 15 residues. The germline gives CDR1 MNHEY, CDR2 SMNVEV (reference sequence). CDR3 sequence: CASIGTGIGTGELFF. CDR3 sequence (DNA): TGTGCCAGCATTGGGACAGGGATAGGCACCGGGGAGCTGTTTTTT.

The J gene is TRBJ1-1, the V gene TRBV29-1; TRBD1 is a possible D gene (5 bases). CDR3 length: 13 residues. Germline assignment: CDR1 SQVTM and CDR2 ANQGSEA. V was shortened by 7 bases and J by 2 bases, with 14 bases between the two germline ends. CDR3 nucleotides: TGCAGCGCCACGGGGCAGGGCAACACTGAAGCTTTCTTT. This codes for CSATGQGNTEAFF. The whole variable domain, filled in from reference TRBV29-1 and TRBJ1-1, reads SAVISQKPSRDICQRGTSLTIQCQVDSQVTMMFWYRQQPGQSLTLIATANQGSEATYESGFVIDKFPISRPNLTFSTLTVSNMSPEDSSIYLCSATGQGNTEAFFGQGTRLTVV.

This clone was picked up many times. The chain joins TRBV6-5 to TRBJ1-6, with D possibly being TRBD1 (5 bases). In germline, CDR1 is MNHEY, CDR2 SVGAGI. This CDR3 has 14 amino acids. Deletions cut 6 bases from V and 6 bases from J, with 12 bases between. The CDR3 sequence: CASRPKRGNSPLHF. In DNA, the CDR3 is TGTGCCAGCAGACCGAAGAGGGGTAATTCACCCCTCCACTTT.

The rearrangement joins TRBV7-9 to TRBJ2-2; D is uncertain. The V and J ends lost 3 bases and 1 base respectively, with 0 bases between them. Per germline, CDR1 SEHNR and CDR2 FQNEAQ (reference sequence). This CDR3 is 12 amino acids long. CDR3 residues: CASSLNTGELFF. CDR3 DNA: TGTGCCAGCAGCTTGAACACCGGGGAGCTGTTTTTT.

This chain links TRBV19 with TRBJ1-5; 10 nucleotides align to TRBD1. There are 16 residues in the CDR3. Per the germline V gene, CDR1 is LNHDA and CDR2 is SQIVND (reference sequence). V lost 4 bases to trimming and J lost 5 bases; unmatched junction nucleotides: 8. The CDR3 DNA reads TGTGCCAGTAGTACTTTGACAGGGGGCGTCGATCAGCCCCAGCATTTT. This encodes CASSTLTGGVDQPQHF. Together with reference TRBV19 and TRBJ1-5, the CDR3 gives the full variable domain: DGGITQSPKYLFRKEGQNVTLSCEQNLNHDAMYWYRQDPGQGLRLIYYSQIVNDFQKGDIAEGYSVSREKKESFPLTVTSAQKNPTAFYLCASSTLTGGVDQPQHFGDGTRLSIL.

This clone was counted many times. Other nucleotide sequences from this sample produce the same CDR3. The CDR3 nucleotides are TGTGCCATCAGTGAGAGAGACAGGCGAAACACTGAAGCTTTCTTT. Residues: CAISERDRRNTEAFF. This chain links TRBV10-3 with TRBJ1-1; weak D call: TRBD1 (6 bases). V lost 2 bases to trimming and J lost 2 bases, with 12 bases between them. Germline CDR1 reads ENHRY; CDR2 reads SYGVKD. CDR3 length: 15 residues.

In its sample, this clone was seen once. The V call is TRBV15, the J call TRBJ1-1; D remains ambiguous. The V end lost 2 bases, the J end lost 0 bases, and 10 bases lay between the germline ends. The CDR3 sequence is 15 residues long. Germline V gene lookup returns CDR1 LNHNV and CDR2 YYDKDF (reference sequence). The CDR3 is CATSRSGNLNTEAFF. In DNA, the CDR3 is TGTGCCACCAGCAGAAGTGGGAACTTGAACACTGAAGCTTTCTTT.